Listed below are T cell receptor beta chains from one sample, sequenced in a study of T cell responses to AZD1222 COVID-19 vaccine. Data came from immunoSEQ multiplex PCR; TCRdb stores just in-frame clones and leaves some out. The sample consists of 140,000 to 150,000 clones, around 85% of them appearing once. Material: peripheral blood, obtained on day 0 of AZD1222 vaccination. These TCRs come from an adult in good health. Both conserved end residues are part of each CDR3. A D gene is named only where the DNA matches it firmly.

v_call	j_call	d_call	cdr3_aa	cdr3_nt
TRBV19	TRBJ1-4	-	CATARDEKLFF	TGTGCCACTGCCCGAGATGAAAAACTGTTTTTT
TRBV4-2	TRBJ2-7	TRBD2	CASSQGPTSSMYEQYF	TGTGCCAGCAGCCAAGGACCGACTAGCTCCATGTACGAGCAGTACTTC
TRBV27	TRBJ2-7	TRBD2	CASSSKTSGAPYEQYF	TGTGCCAGCAGTTCCAAAACTAGCGGGGCGCCCTACGAGCAGTACTTC
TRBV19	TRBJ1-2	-	CASSISGQPYGYTF	TGTGCCAGTAGTATTTCGGGACAACCTTATGGCTACACCTTC
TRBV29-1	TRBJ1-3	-	CSVDGEPGNTIYF	TGCAGCGTCGACGGAGAACCTGGAAACACCATATATTTT
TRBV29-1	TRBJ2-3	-	CSGDSGGTDTQYF	TGCAGCGGCGACTCCGGGGGCACAGATACGCAGTATTTT
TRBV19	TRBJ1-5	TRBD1	CASNIGQGTNQPQHF	TGTGCCAGTAATATTGGACAGGGGACTAATCAGCCCCAGCATTTT
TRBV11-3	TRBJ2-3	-	CASSSDSPDTQYF	TGTGCCAGCAGCTCGGATTCGCCAGATACGCAGTATTTT
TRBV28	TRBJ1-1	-	CASSFQESSEAFF	TGTGCCAGCAGTTTTCAGGAAAGCTCTGAAGCTTTCTTT
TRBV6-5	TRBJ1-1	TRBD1	CASSPGQGTEAFF	TGTGCCAGCAGTCCCGGACAGGGAACTGAAGCTTTCTTT